The present T cell receptor beta chain was sequenced within a study of regulatory T cells in long-lasting Graves disease. Whole-study context: The definition of persistent Graves' disease was over 5 years of antithyroid drugs with positive TSH receptor antibodies.

Combining iRepertoire HTBI primers with Arm-PCR of CDR3 regions, the authors built TCR beta libraries. TCRdb fed the multiplex PCR reads into MiXCR, producing one record per CDR3 protein. The sample lists approximately 500,000 distinct CDR3 sequences, roughly 21% seen once, with around 7% in the top ten. Study-wide results and limits: Persistent disease favored TRBV28, TRBJ1-2 and TRBJ2-5. The work looked only at peripheral blood and did not look at thyroid tissue.

This clonotype turned up a few times. Its antigen is not identified. The CDR3 runs 16 residues. In germline, CDR1 is KGHSH, CDR2 LQKENI. The trim removed 0 bases at V and 11 bases at J, leaving 12 bases unmatched. This sample's time point: persistent/refractory GD, antithyroid drugs over 5 years with positive TRAb. RNA from PBMCs was the source of the TCR library. From an endocrinology department in Xi'an, China, came the patients. The rearrangement links TRBV18 to TRBJ1-1; 10 nucleotides line up with TRBD1. This TCR was sampled from a female donor with Graves disease. The sequencing used peripheral blood mononuclear cells (PBMCs), collected when the disease was refractory, from a patient treated with antithyroid drugs. The CDR3 sequence is CASSPPKLTGGKGAFF. The CDR3 bases are TGTGCCAGCTCACCACCCAAATTGACAGGGGGCAAGGGGGCTTTCTTT.